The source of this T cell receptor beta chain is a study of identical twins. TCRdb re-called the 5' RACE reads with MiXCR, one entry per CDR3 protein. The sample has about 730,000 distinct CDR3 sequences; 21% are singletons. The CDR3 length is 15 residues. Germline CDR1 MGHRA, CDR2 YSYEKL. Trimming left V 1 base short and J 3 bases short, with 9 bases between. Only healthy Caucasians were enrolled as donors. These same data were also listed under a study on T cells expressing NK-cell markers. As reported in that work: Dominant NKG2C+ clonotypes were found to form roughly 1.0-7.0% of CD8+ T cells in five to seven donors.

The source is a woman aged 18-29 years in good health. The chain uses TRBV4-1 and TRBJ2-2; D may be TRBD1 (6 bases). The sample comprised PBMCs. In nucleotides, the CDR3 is TGCGCCAGCAGCCAAGGTCGACAGGACACCGGGGAGCTGTTTTTT. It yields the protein CASSQGRQDTGELFF.